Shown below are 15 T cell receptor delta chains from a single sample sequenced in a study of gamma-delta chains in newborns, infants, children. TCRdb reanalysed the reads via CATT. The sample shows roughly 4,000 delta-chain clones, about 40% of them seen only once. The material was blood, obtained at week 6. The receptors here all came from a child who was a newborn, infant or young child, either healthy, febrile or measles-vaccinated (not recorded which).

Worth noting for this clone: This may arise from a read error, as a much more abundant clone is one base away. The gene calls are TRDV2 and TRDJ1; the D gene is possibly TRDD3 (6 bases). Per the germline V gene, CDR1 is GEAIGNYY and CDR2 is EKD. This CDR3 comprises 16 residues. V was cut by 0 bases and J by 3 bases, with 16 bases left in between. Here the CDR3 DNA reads TGTGCCTGTGACACCGTGGGGGCTTTGTACGCCGATAAACTCATCTTT. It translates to CACDTVGALYADKLIF.

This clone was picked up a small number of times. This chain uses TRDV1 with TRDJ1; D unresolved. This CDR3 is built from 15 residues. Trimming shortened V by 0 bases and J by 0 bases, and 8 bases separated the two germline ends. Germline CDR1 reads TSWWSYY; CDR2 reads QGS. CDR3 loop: CALGELFTHTDKLIF. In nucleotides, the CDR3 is TGTGCTCTTGGGGAACTATTCACTCACACCGATAAACTCATCTTT.

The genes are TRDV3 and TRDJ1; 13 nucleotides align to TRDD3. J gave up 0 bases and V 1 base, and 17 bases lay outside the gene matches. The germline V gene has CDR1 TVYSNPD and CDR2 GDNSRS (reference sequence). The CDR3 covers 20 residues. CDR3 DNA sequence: TGTGCCTTTAAGGCCTTCCCCGTACTGGGGGATACGAGCGACACCGATAAACTCATCTTT. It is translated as CAFKAFPVLGDTSDTDKLIF.

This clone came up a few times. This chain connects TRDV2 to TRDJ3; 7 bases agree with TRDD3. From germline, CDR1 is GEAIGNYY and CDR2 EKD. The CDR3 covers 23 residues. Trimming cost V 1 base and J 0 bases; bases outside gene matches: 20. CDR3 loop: CACDTVEGLPLGEASWDTRQMFF. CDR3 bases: TGTGCCTGTGACACAGTTGAAGGTCTCCCCTTGGGGGAGGCCTCCTGGGACACCCGACAGATGTTTTTC.

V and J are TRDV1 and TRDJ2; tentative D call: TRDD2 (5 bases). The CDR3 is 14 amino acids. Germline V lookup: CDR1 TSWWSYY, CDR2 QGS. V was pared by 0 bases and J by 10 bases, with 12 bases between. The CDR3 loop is CALGELAFSVQLFF. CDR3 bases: TGTGCTCTTGGGGAACTAGCCTTCTCAGTACAACTCTTCTTT.

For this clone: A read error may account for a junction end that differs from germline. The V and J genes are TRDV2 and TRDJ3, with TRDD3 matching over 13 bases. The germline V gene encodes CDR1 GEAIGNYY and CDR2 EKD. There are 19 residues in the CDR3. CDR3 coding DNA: TGTGCCTGTGACACCGTACTGGGGGATACGCGCTGGGACACCCGACAGACGTTTTTC. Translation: CACDTVLGDTRWDTRQTFF.

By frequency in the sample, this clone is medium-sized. The CDR3 region has the DNA TGTGCTCTTGGGGAACTAGAATGGCTCAGGTCCCTGGGGGACTACACCGATAAACTCATCTTT. Its translation is CALGELEWLRSLGDYTDKLIF. This chain uses TRDV1 with TRDJ1; 8 bases agree with TRDD3. This CDR3 spans 21 amino acids. Germline values: CDR1 TSWWSYY, CDR2 QGS. The V gene end was trimmed by 0 bases and the J gene end by 0 bases; junction bases not matched to a gene: 18.

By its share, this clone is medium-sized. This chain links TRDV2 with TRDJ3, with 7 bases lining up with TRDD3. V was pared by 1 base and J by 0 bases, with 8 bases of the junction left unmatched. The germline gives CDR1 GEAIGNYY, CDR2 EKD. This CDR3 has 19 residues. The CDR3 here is CACDTWAGGHSWDTRQMFF. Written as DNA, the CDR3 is TGTGCCTGTGACACTTGGGCTGGGGGCCACTCCTGGGACACCCGACAGATGTTTTTC.

The CDR3 nucleotides read TGTGCCTTCGGATACACAGCCACCGATAAACTCATCTTT. Translated, it gives CAFGYTATDKLIF. The chain joins TRDV3 to TRDJ1, with TRDD3 as a possible D gene (6 bases). Germline CDR1 TVYSNPD, CDR2 GDNSRS (reference sequence). The V end was cut by 3 bases, the J end by 1 base, with 12 bases between. The CDR3 has 13 amino acids.

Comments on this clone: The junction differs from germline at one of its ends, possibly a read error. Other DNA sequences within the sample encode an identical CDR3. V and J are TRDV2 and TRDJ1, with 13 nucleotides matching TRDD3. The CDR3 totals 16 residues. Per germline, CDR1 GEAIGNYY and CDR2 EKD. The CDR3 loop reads CACDRVLGDTGDKLIF. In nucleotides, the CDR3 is TGCGCCTGTGACAGAGTACTGGGGGATACGGGTGATAAACTCATCTTT.

In DNA, the CDR3 is TGTGCTCTTGGGGAACTAGTTACCCTACTGGGGGATAGCGCCGATAAACTCATCTTT. It codes for CALGELVTLLGDSADKLIF. J is TRDJ1 and V is TRDV1; 11 nucleotides match TRDD3. Germline V gene sequence: CDR1 TSWWSYY, CDR2 QGS. Trimming cost V 0 bases and J 3 bases; bases outside gene matches: 12. This CDR3 is 19 amino acids long.

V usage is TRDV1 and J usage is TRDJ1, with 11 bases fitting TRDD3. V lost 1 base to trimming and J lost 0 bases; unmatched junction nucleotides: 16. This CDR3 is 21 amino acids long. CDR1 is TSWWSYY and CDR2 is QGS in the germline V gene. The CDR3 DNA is TGTGCTCTTGGGGAACCCCCCGGGGAAGTGGGGGATACGTTGTACACCGATAAACTCATCTTT. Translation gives CALGEPPGEVGDTLYTDKLIF.

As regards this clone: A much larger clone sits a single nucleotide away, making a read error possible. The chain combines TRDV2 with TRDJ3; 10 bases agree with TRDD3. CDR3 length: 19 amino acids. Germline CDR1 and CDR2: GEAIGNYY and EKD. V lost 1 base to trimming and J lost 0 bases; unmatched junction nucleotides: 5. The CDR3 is CACDTGGYKGSWDTRQMFF. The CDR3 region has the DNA TGTGCCTGTGACACTGGGGGATACAAGGGCTCCTGGGACACCCGACAGATGTTTTTC.

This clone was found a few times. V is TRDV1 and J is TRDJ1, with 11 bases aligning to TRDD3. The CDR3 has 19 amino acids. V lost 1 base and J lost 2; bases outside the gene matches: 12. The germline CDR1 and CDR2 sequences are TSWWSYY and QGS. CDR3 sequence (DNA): TGTGCTCTTGGGGAACGAAACCTGGGACTGGGGGATAGGACCGATAAACTCATCTTT. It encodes CALGERNLGLGDRTDKLIF.

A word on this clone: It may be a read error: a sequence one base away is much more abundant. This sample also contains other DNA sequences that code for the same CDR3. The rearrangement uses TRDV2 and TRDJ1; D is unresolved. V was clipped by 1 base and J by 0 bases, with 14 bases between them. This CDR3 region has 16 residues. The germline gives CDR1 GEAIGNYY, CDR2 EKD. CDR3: CACDTVGSGDTDKLIF. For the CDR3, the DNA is TGTGCCTGTGACACTGTAGGATCCGGGGACACCGATAAACTCATCTTT.